This TCR beta chain stems from a study of technical replicates of blood from a handful of donors. This clone has only a few counts. CDR1 is MRHNA and CDR2 is SNTAGT in the germline V gene. The V segment lost 0 bases and the J segment 0 bases; nucleotides outside the gene matches: 3. This CDR3 comprises 18 residues. Assay: immunoSEQ multiplex PCR; the TCRdb copy retains only in-frame clones and omits some. The sample carries 14,000 or so clones, approximately 88% recorded once. The chain recombines TRBV6-4 with TRBJ2-6; 9 bases align to TRBD2. Specimen: PBMCs. The sequence was collected from a human donor in good health. The CDR3 reads CASSDSGTSSSGANVLTF. In nucleotides, the CDR3 is TGTGCCAGCAGTGACTCCGGGACTAGCAGCTCTGGGGCCAACGTCCTGACTTTC.